One sample yielded the 26 T cell receptor beta chains listed below, sequenced in a study of T cell repertoires in cytomegalovirus infection. No antigen has been assigned to these receptors. Each CDR3 protein is one row after TCRdb ran MiXCR on the reads. Here the sample spans just over 450,000 distinct CDR3 sequences, roughly 43% being singletons. This specimen consisted of cultured PBMCs, obtained from culture after CMV antigen stimulation. The receptors were gathered from a human donor in good health (CMV status not recorded). Some clones in this sample may be carry-over from other donors' samples.

This chain uses TRBV7-9 with TRBJ1-4; D gene uncertain. Trimming removed 0 bases at V and 12 bases at J, with 17 bases between. The CDR3 runs to 15 residues. Germline CDR1 reads SEHNR; CDR2 reads FQNEAQ (reference sequence). The CDR3 is CASSLAEITSDELFF. CDR3 DNA: TGTGCCAGCAGCTTAGCCGAGATAACTAGCGATGAACTGTTTTTT.

The chain combines TRBV4-3 with TRBJ1-1; D may be TRBD1 (6 bases). Trimming cost V 5 bases and J 5 bases, with 21 bases left between them. Looked up from germline, CDR1 is LGHNA and CDR2 is YSLEER. The length of the CDR3 is 16 residues. CDR3 sequence: CASSEVPIRGVTEAFF. As DNA, the CDR3 is TGCGCCAGCAGCGAAGTACCCATCAGGGGAGTAACTGAAGCTTTCTTT.

This clonotype has a count of ten or more. The chain is built from TRBV7-2 and TRBJ2-3, with a weak D call TRBD2 (7 bases). The V and J ends lost 5 bases and 2 bases respectively, with 14 bases between them. The CDR3 has 15 amino acids. Germline assignment: CDR1 SGHTA and CDR2 FQGNSA. This CDR3 is CASSQGGALTDTQYF. The CDR3 bases are TGTGCCAGCAGCCAAGGGGGGGCCCTCACAGATACGCAGTATTTT.

The chain has TRBV4-3 and TRBJ1-3, with D hard to call. The V and J ends lost 5 bases and 4 bases respectively, with 9 bases between them. The CDR3 extends over 13 amino acids. Germline CDR1 LGHNA, CDR2 YSLEER. The CDR3 DNA reads as TGCGCCAGCAGCTTGCGGCGCGGAAACACCATATATTTT. Amino acids: CASSLRRGNTIYF.

The V gene is TRBV7-9, the J gene TRBJ2-1, with 8 bases identical to TRBD2. The CDR3 length is 15 residues. V shed 5 bases and J 5 bases; nucleotides not matched to a gene: 8. CDR1 is SEHNR and CDR2 is FQNEAQ in the germline V gene (reference sequence). For the CDR3, the DNA is TGTGCCAGCAGCCCGGGGGCGGGAGGAGACAATGAGCAGTTCTTC. Translated: CASSPGAGGDNEQFF.

The V call is TRBV19, the J call TRBJ2-5; TRBD1 or TRBD2 may be the D gene (6 bases each). The length of the CDR3 is 15 residues. Germline-derived CDR1 and CDR2 are LNHDA and SQIVND (reference sequence). With 2 bases removed from V and 4 bases from J, the gap between germline ends came to 14 bases. For the CDR3, the DNA is TGTGCCAGTAGTATAAGGGGGGCAGGAGGAGAGACCCAGTACTTC. This sequence encodes CASSIRGAGGETQYF.

This clonotype was detected a few times. The chain combines TRBV7-6 with TRBJ2-5; D remains unclear. Trimming cost V 1 base and J 5 bases, with 14 bases left between them. The CDR3 is 15 amino acids. The germline gives CDR1 SGHVS, CDR2 FNYEAQ. CDR3 loop: CASSLVGGVDETQYF. CDR3 coding DNA: TGTGCCAGCAGCTTAGTAGGTGGTGTCGACGAGACCCAGTACTTC. Full variable domain (remainder filled in from reference TRBV7-6 and TRBJ2-5): GAGVSQSPRYKVTKRGQDVALRCDPISGHVSLYWYRQALGQGPEFLTYFNYEAQQDKSGLPNDRFSAERPEGSISTLTIQRTEQRDSAMYRCASSLVGGVDETQYFGPGTRLLVL.

This clonotype showed up just a few times. The V gene is TRBV5-4, the J gene TRBJ2-3; tentatively, D is TRBD1 (6 bases). The V gene's germline CDR1 is SGHNT and CDR2 YYREEE (reference sequence). Trimming took off 5 bases at V and 5 bases at J, with 18 bases between the two ends. The CDR3 is made up of 15 amino acids. CDR3 loop: CASSRDRSQVDTQYF. The DNA of the CDR3 is TGTGCCAGCAGTCGTGACAGGAGTCAGGTAGATACGCAGTATTTT.

The chain combines TRBV12-3 or TRBV12-4 with TRBJ2-4; D gene ambiguous. Between the trimmed V and J ends, which lost 3 bases and 6 bases, there was a span of 9 bases. This CDR3 comprises 13 residues. In DNA form, the CDR3 reads TGTGCCAGCAGTTTTACGCGTGGAAACATTCAGTACTTC. This encodes CASSFTRGNIQYF.

This chain links TRBV6-1 with TRBJ2-1; the D is unclear. The V end was cut by 8 bases, the J end by 9 bases, with 20 bases between. CDR1 and CDR2 from the germline V gene are MNHNS and SASEGT. CDR3 size: 14 residues. CDR3 residues: CASWPGRFLSEQFF. The CDR3 nucleotides are TGTGCCAGCTGGCCGGGTAGGTTCCTCAGTGAGCAGTTCTTC.

This clonotype was seen only a few times. This chain links TRBV19 with TRBJ1-1; no clear D. The length of the CDR3 is 16 residues. Germline values: CDR1 LNHDA, CDR2 SQIVND (reference sequence). The ends were cut back, 5 bases at V and 5 bases at J, with 21 bases in the middle. CDR3 coding DNA: TGTGCCAGTAGTCCCCAGAGAGGCCCTCCAAAAACTGAAGCTTTCTTT. This codes for CASSPQRGPPKTEAFF.

The gene calls are TRBV6-6 and TRBJ2-1; 8 nucleotides agree with TRBD2. With 0 bases clipped from V and 9 bases from J, the junction kept 4 bases outside the gene matches. CDR3 length equals 14 residues. CDR1 and CDR2 (germline): MNHNY, SVGAGI (reference sequence). The CDR3 spells CASSYSSGSGEQFF. CDR3 bases: TGTGCCAGCAGTTACTCGAGCGGGAGCGGTGAGCAGTTCTTC.

This clonotype was counted a few times. This chain joins TRBV27 and TRBJ2-6; possibly TRBD1 for D (7 bases). Germline loops: CDR1 MNHEY, CDR2 SMNVEV (reference sequence). The length of the CDR3 is 18 residues. The V and J ends lost 5 bases and 1 base respectively, with 18 bases between them. CDR3 sequence (DNA): TGTGCCAGCAGTCGGCGGGACAGACGTCAATCTGGGGCCAACGTCCTGACTTTC. Its translation: CASSRRDRRQSGANVLTF.

J is TRBJ2-2 and V is TRBV10-3; the D is unclear. Per germline, CDR1 ENHRY and CDR2 SYGVKD. The CDR3 loop spans 15 amino acids. V lost 10 bases to trimming and J lost 5 bases, with 20 bases between them. The CDR3 DNA reads as TGTGCCACCTGTTGCGGTATTGGAAAGACCGGGGAGCTGTTTTTT. Its protein product is CATCCGIGKTGELFF.

The J gene is TRBJ2-2, the V gene TRBV7-4; D remains unclear. This CDR3 region has 15 residues. V gave up 4 bases and J gave up 7 bases, with 16 bases separating them. Per the germline V gene, CDR1 is SGHVT and CDR2 is SQSDAQ. The CDR3 DNA reads as TGTGCCAGCAGCTCGCTACCACAAGATTTCGGGGAGCTGTTTTTT. Translation gives CASSSLPQDFGELFF.

The chain employs TRBV6-2 or TRBV6-3 and TRBJ2-1; TRBD1 aligns across 7 bases. The V gene end was trimmed by 10 bases and the J gene end by 6 bases; junction bases not matched to a gene: 6. The germline V gene encodes CDR1 MNHEY and CDR2 SVGEGT. The CDR3 has 12 amino acids. Written as DNA, the CDR3 is TGTGCCACTCTAAACAGGGGCAATGAGCAGTTCTTC. Its protein is CATLNRGNEQFF.

CDR3 amino acids: CSARVPSGVYEQYF. The CDR3 DNA follows: TGCAGTGCTAGAGTGCCTAGCGGGGTCTACGAGCAGTACTTC. This chain joins TRBV20-1 and TRBJ2-7, with TRBD2 identical over 9 bases. Germline lookup yields CDR1 DFQATT and CDR2 SNEGSKA (reference sequence). With 1 base clipped from V and 3 bases from J, the junction kept 4 bases outside the gene matches. This CDR3 contains 14 residues.

V and J are TRBV20-1 and TRBJ2-3; TRBD2 aligns across 14 bases. Trimming removed 4 bases from V and 6 bases from J; junction bases left unmatched: 3. The germline V gene has CDR1 DFQATT and CDR2 SNEGSKA (reference sequence). The CDR3 is 14 amino acids. This chain's CDR3 is CSATGLAGDDTQYF. The CDR3 bases are TGCAGTGCTACGGGACTAGCGGGAGATGATACGCAGTATTTT.

A few counts support this clonotype. The chain employs TRBV7-8 and TRBJ2-4, with 9 bases that match TRBD1. The CDR3 runs 17 residues. CDR1 is SGHVS and CDR2 is FQNEAQ in the germline V gene. V lost 5 bases to trimming and J lost 3 bases; unmatched junction nucleotides: 11. The CDR3 is CASSEFRDRVGKNIQYF. The CDR3 DNA reads as TGTGCCAGCAGCGAATTCCGGGACAGGGTCGGCAAAAACATTCAGTACTTC.

The chain recombines TRBV7-7 with TRBJ1-2; 7 bases line up with TRBD1. V trimming: 5 bases; J trimming: 7 bases; junction bases outside the gene matches: 7. Germline values: CDR1 SSHAT, CDR2 FNYEAQ (reference sequence). The CDR3 has 13 residues. The CDR3 sequence: CASSPDRVGGYTF. DNA for the CDR3: TGTGCCAGCAGCCCCGACAGGGTTGGTGGCTACACCTTC. Drawing the rest from reference TRBV7-7 and TRBJ1-2, the complete variable domain is GAGVSQSPRYKVTKRGQDVTLRCDPISSHATLYWYQQALGQGPEFLTYFNYEAQPDKSGLPSDRFSAERPEGSISTLTIQRTEQRDSAMYRCASSPDRVGGYTFGSGTRLTVV.

The chain uses TRBV2 and TRBJ2-7; no clear D gene. Germline CDR1 is SNHLY and CDR2 is FYNNEI. This CDR3 region has 15 residues. V lost 1 base and J 4 bases, leaving 14 bases between the germline ends. The CDR3 nucleotides read TGTGCCAGCAGTGAAGGGGCAGGACGAACTTACGAGCAGTACTTC. Protein product: CASSEGAGRTYEQYF.

This clonotype came up a few times. The V gene is TRBV6-1, the J gene TRBJ2-1; 8 bases align to TRBD2. This CDR3 spans 13 amino acids. The germline V gene encodes CDR1 MNHNS and CDR2 SASEGT. Losses at the gene ends were 5 bases for V and 7 bases for J; bases not matched to a gene: 4. The CDR3 loop reads CASSSGGRNEQFF. As DNA, the CDR3 is TGTGCCAGCAGTTCGGGGGGGCGAAATGAGCAGTTCTTC.

The rearrangement links TRBV7-2 to TRBJ2-2; D gene ambiguous. In germline, CDR1 is SGHTA, CDR2 FQGNSA. V lost 0 bases to trimming and J lost 4 bases, with 9 bases between them. CDR3 length: 15 amino acids. DNA for the CDR3: TGTGCCAGCAGCTTAGCACCCAGGAGCACCGGGGAGCTGTTTTTT. It translates to CASSLAPRSTGELFF.

The chain links TRBV7-2 to TRBJ2-7; 9 nucleotides agree with TRBD2. V lost 5 bases and J lost 7; bases outside the gene matches: 15. The CDR3 consists of 16 residues. CDR1 is SGHTA and CDR2 is FQGNSA in the germline V gene. CDR3 loop: CASSPLAGGAPSEQYF. The CDR3 nucleotides are TGTGCCAGCAGCCCCTTGGCGGGGGGGGCACCCTCTGAGCAGTACTTC.

The gene calls are TRBV12-3 or TRBV12-4 and TRBJ2-1, with 12 bases that match TRBD2. The CDR3 totals 15 residues. V gave up 5 bases and J gave up 7 bases; unmatched junction bases: 6. CDR3 bases: TGTGCCAGCAGTGAGACTAGCGGGAGAGGGAATGAGCAGTTCTTC. Translation gives CASSETSGRGNEQFF.

The J gene is TRBJ2-1, the V gene TRBV6-2 or TRBV6-3, with D perhaps TRBD1 (5 bases). Trimming shortened V by 6 bases and J by 8 bases, and 29 bases separated the two germline ends. The CDR3 has 18 amino acids. Germline V CDR1 and CDR2: MNHEY, SVGEGT. CDR3 in DNA: TGTGCCAGCAGCCAGGTGGCCCCGTGGGGCTTCTCACCGGATGAGCAGTTCTTC. It encodes CASSQVAPWGFSPDEQFF.